The 15 T cell receptor beta chains below all came from one sample that was sequenced in a study of early T cells in non-severe SARS-CoV-2 infection. One entry per CDR3 protein, called by TCRdb with MiXCR from the 5' RACE reads. Of 40,000 to 45,000 distinct CDR3 sequences in the sample, about 11% were seen once. The sequencing sample was made of whole blood. The receptor set was obtained from an adult who was a healthcare worker with PCR-confirmed SARS-CoV-2 infection or an uninfected control (not recorded which).

The sample holds a few counts of this clonotype. The chain employs TRBV20-1 and TRBJ2-7; 7 positions agree with TRBD2. J lost 4 bases, V lost 8 bases, and 8 bases had no gene match. The CDR3 contains 12 residues. Germline CDR1 and CDR2: DFQATT and SNEGSKA (reference sequence). CDR3 residues: CSTRDYLYEQYF. The CDR3 nucleotides are TGCAGTACACGGGACTATCTGTACGAGCAGTACTTC.

The chain carries TRBV6-5 and TRBJ1-4; tentatively, D is TRBD1 (6 bases). Looked up from germline, CDR1 is MNHEY and CDR2 is SVGAGI. This CDR3 is built from 16 residues. Trimming shortened V by 6 bases and J by 8 bases, and 22 bases separated the two germline ends. The CDR3 is CASRNSGGGAGEKLFF. DNA for the CDR3: TGTGCCAGCAGGAACAGCGGTGGGGGGGCAGGAGAAAAACTGTTTTTT.

This clonotype was seen at least ten times. This rearrangement joins TRBV7-3 to TRBJ2-7; D is possibly TRBD1 (6 bases). CDR1 and CDR2 from the germline V gene are SGHTA and FQGTGA. This CDR3 has 14 amino acids. Trimming shortened V by 1 base and J by 2 bases, and 9 bases separated the two germline ends. The DNA of the CDR3 is TGTGCCAGCAGCTTAAACAGGGAACCCTACGAGCAGTACTTC. Translation gives CASSLNREPYEQYF.

This chain connects TRBV4-1 to TRBJ2-3; tentative D call: TRBD2 (5 bases). Germline V gene sequence: CDR1 MGHRA, CDR2 YSYEKL. The CDR3 length is 15 residues. V was cut by 0 bases and J by 8 bases, with 15 bases left in between. The CDR3 is CASSQDEGPLGTQYF. CDR3 DNA: TGCGCCAGCAGCCAAGATGAGGGCCCCCTCGGTACGCAGTATTTT.

This clonotype was observed at least ten times. The chain links TRBV25-1 to TRBJ1-4; 9 positions agree with TRBD1. The length of the CDR3 is 14 residues. With V trimmed by 7 bases and J by 8 bases, 8 bases remained unmatched. CDR1 is MGHDK and CDR2 is SYGVNS in the germline V gene. This CDR3 is CASIMRTGDEKLFF. The CDR3 region has the DNA TGTGCCAGCATTATGAGGACAGGGGACGAAAAACTGTTTTTT.

The chain is built from TRBV28 and TRBJ2-1; the D gene is possibly TRBD1 (5 bases). Between the trimmed V and J ends, which lost 6 bases and 5 bases, there was a span of 8 bases. The germline V gene encodes CDR1 MDHEN and CDR2 SYDVKM. This CDR3 is built from 12 residues. The CDR3 reads CASRLTDNEQFF. For the CDR3, the DNA is TGTGCCAGCAGACTGACAGACAATGAGCAGTTCTTC. The full variable domain, completed using reference TRBV28 and TRBJ2-1, is DVKVTQSSRYLVKRTGEKVFLECVQDMDHENMFWYRQDPGLGLRLIYFSYDVKMKEKGDIPEGYSVSREKKERFSLILESASTNQTSMYLCASRLTDNEQFFGPGTRLTVL.

The gene calls are TRBV25-1 and TRBJ1-4, with D unresolved. Between the trimmed V and J ends, which lost 3 bases and 0 bases, there was a span of 8 bases. Germline V gene sequence: CDR1 MGHDK, CDR2 SYGVNS. This CDR3 has 15 residues. CDR3 sequence reads: CASSDVGATNEKLFF. The CDR3 DNA is TGTGCCAGCAGTGACGTAGGAGCAACTAATGAAAAACTGTTTTTT. The full variable domain, its missing parts supplied by reference TRBV25-1 and TRBJ1-4, is EADIYQTPRYLVIGTGKKITLECSQTMGHDKMYWYQQDPGMELHLIHYSYGVNSTEKGDLSSESTVSRIRTEHFPLTLESARPSHTSQYLCASSDVGATNEKLFFGSGTQLSVL.

This clonotype was seen at least ten times. J is TRBJ1-2 and V is TRBV29-1, with 8 positions matching TRBD1. After removal of 5 bases from V and 4 bases from J, the junction contained 12 bases not matched to a gene. In germline, CDR1 is SQVTM, CDR2 ANQGSEA. There are 15 residues in the CDR3. CDR3 sequence reads: CSVSLQGAGSYGYTF. The DNA for the CDR3 is TGCAGCGTTTCACTGCAGGGGGCGGGAAGCTATGGCTACACCTTC.

Ten or more counts support this clonotype. V is TRBV5-1 and J is TRBJ1-2; D unresolved. Germline CDR1 is SGHRS and CDR2 is YFSETQ. This CDR3 contains 15 residues. Trimming left V 4 bases short and J 4 bases short, with 17 bases between. CDR3 bases: TGCGCCAGCAGCCTTCACAGCGGACCACGCTATGGCTACACCTTC. As protein: CASSLHSGPRYGYTF.

This chain uses TRBV6-5 with TRBJ2-6; D gene uncertain. In germline, CDR1 is MNHEY, CDR2 SVGAGI. The V and J ends lost 2 bases and 0 bases respectively, with 14 bases between them. The CDR3 has 18 amino acids. The CDR3 is CASSYPPDVTSGANVLTF. CDR3 nucleotides: TGTGCCAGCAGTTACCCGCCCGACGTTACCTCTGGGGCCAACGTCCTGACTTTC.

In this sample, this clonotype turned up many times. This chain connects TRBV9 to TRBJ2-1, with D unresolved. Trimming took 4 bases from V and 3 from J, leaving 5 bases between them. The CDR3 is 12 residues long. Germline loops: CDR1 SGDLS, CDR2 YYNGEE. DNA for the CDR3: TGTGCCAGCAGCCAGTACTACAATGAGCAGTTCTTC. Amino acid sequence: CASSQYYNEQFF.

Concerning this clonotype: Because the CDR3's place on the DNA is in doubt, the DNA is left out and the CDR3 is given as listed by TCRdb. The chain combines TRBV12-3 or TRBV12-4 with TRBJ2-1; no check of the table's D call, TRBD1, against the DNA was made. The CDR3 sequence runs 15 residues, both termini included. The CDR3 reads CASSFGGGSYNEQCF.

V and J are TRBV3-1 and TRBJ2-2; 9 bases align to TRBD1. The length of the CDR3 is 16 residues. CDR1 is LGHDT, CDR2 YNNKEL, per germline (reference sequence). Losses at the gene ends were 5 bases for V and 2 bases for J; bases not matched to a gene: 6. For the CDR3, the DNA is TGTGCCAGCAGCTCACAGGGGGCGCAAAACACCGGGGAGCTGTTTTTT. Protein sequence: CASSSQGAQNTGELFF. The whole variable domain, remainder taken from reference TRBV3-1 and TRBJ2-2, is DTAVSQTPKYLVTQMGNDKSIKCEQNLGHDTMYWYKQDSKKFLKIMFSYNNKELIINETVPNRFSPKSPDKAHLNLHINSLELGDSAVYFCASSSQGAQNTGELFFGEGSRLTVL.

The chain is built from TRBV4-1 and TRBJ1-2; a weak D match, TRBD1 (5 bases). The CDR3 has 15 residues. Germline CDR1 is MGHRA and CDR2 is YSYEKL. V lost 3 bases to trimming and J lost 0 bases, with 11 bases between them. CDR3 protein: CASSQSPTANYGYTF. CDR3 in DNA: TGCGCCAGCAGCCAGTCTCCGACAGCTAACTATGGCTACACCTTC.

This clonotype appeared many times. V gene TRBV3-1 combines with J gene TRBJ2-7; D call uncertain. The ends were cut back, 0 bases at V and 3 bases at J, with 9 bases in the middle. The CDR3 consists of 14 residues. The germline V gene has CDR1 LGHDT and CDR2 YNNKEL (reference sequence). The CDR3 region is CASSQDRRSYEQYF. The CDR3, as DNA: TGTGCCAGCAGCCAAGATCGCAGGAGCTACGAGCAGTACTTC.